Described below is a single T cell receptor (beta chain) sequence and its context. These data originate in a study of blood T cell repertoires in COVID-19. About the research overall: Donors in the United States, Italy and Spain gave samples during acute or convalescent COVID-19. The analysed material was cDNA or gDNA that came from T cells, B-cell-depleted T cells, or PBMCs.

In the original workflow: Reference gene primer amplification in the assay estimated nucleated cell counts. Clones were sequenced by immunoSEQ multiplex PCR, and TCRdb holds only the in-frame ones, with some missing. That table gives V, J and clone size, and the DNA gave D and trimming. This sample has approximately 67,000 clones, with 80% to 90% found just once. V was pared by 5 bases and J by 5 bases, with 12 bases between. Looked up from germline, CDR1 is SEHNR and CDR2 is FQNEAQ (reference sequence). CDR3 size: 13 residues. The source is a man aged 50-59 years with active COVID-19. The chain recombines TRBV7-9 with TRBJ2-5; D perhaps matches TRBD2 (5 bases). The specimen was peripheral blood. The CDR3 DNA sequence: TGTGCCAGCAGCCTCAGGACTGGGGAGACCCAGTACTTC. Translating it yields CASSLRTGETQYF.